The 10 T cell receptor beta chains presented below share a single source sample, sequenced in a study of circulating tumor DNA in untreated peripheral T-cell lymphoma. Sequencing was performed with immunoSEQ multiplex PCR; in TCRdb, only in-frame clones are kept and a portion is missing. The table records approximately 8,900 clones, nearly 85% of them present only once. The sample taken for sequencing was tumor tissue. Receptor source: a human donor with peripheral T-cell lymphoma.

This clone was found once. J is TRBJ2-5 and V is TRBV6-8; possible D gene TRBD2, 6 bases. CDR3 length equals 14 residues. V shed 6 bases and J shed 3 bases, with 14 bases lying between them. Germline V gene lookup returns CDR1 MNHGY and CDR2 SAAAGT. CDR3 sequence reads: CASSPIWGEETQYF. The CDR3 DNA reads TGTGCCAGCAGCCCCATTTGGGGGGAAGAGACCCAGTACTTC.

This chain uses TRBV11-3 with TRBJ2-5, with D hard to call. Deletions cut 3 bases from V and 0 bases from J, with 11 bases between. This CDR3 contains 15 residues. Germline assignment: CDR1 SGHNT and CDR2 YENEEA. CDR3 loop: CASSFYPSDQETQYF. The CDR3 coding sequence is TGTGCCAGCAGCTTCTACCCGTCAGACCAAGAGACCCAGTACTTC.

The chain is built from TRBV6-8 and TRBJ1-6; D not resolved. The CDR3 length is 14 residues. Trimming removed 2 bases at V and 7 bases at J, with 9 bases between. Germline V gives CDR1 MNHGY, CDR2 SAAAGT. CDR3 DNA: TGTGCCAGCAGTTACGGACTCGTCAATTCACCCCTCCACTTT. Translated, it gives CASSYGLVNSPLHF.

This chain connects TRBV6-8 to TRBJ1-2; D unresolved. Germline assignment: CDR1 MNHGY and CDR2 SAAAGT. The CDR3 sequence is 13 residues long. Trimming took 6 bases from V and 7 from J, leaving 15 bases between them. The CDR3 coding sequence is TGTGCCAGCAGGGACGAGGGCTGGTTTGGCTACACCTTC. This codes for CASRDEGWFGYTF.

The rearrangement joins TRBV19 to TRBJ2-5; TRBD2 agrees at 7 bases. The trim removed 2 bases at V and 6 bases at J, leaving 9 bases unmatched. The length of the CDR3 is 15 residues. CDR1 and CDR2 from the germline V gene are LNHDA and SQIVND (reference sequence). CDR3 amino acids: CASSIQASGLQTQYF. CDR3 DNA: TGTGCCAGTAGTATACAGGCTAGCGGACTTCAGACCCAGTACTTC. The full variable domain, with the rest looked up from reference TRBV19 and TRBJ2-5, is DGGITQSPKYLFRKEGQNVTLSCEQNLNHDAMYWYRQDPGQGLRLIYYSQIVNDFQKGDIAEGYSVSREKKESFPLTVTSAQKNPTAFYLCASSIQASGLQTQYFGPGTRLLVL.

This clone appeared a few times. The rearrangement uses TRBV15 and TRBJ1-1, with D possibly TRBD1 on 5 matching bases. V was shortened by 2 bases and J by 3 bases, with 13 bases between the two germline ends. The CDR3 has 15 amino acids. Germline V CDR1 and CDR2: LNHNV, YYDKDF (reference sequence). The CDR3 reads CATSRPPAGDTEAFF. The CDR3, as DNA: TGTGCCACCAGCAGACCCCCCGCGGGGGACACTGAAGCTTTCTTT.

This clone has just a few counts. The chain carries TRBV19 and TRBJ1-2; D remains unclear. The CDR3 covers 14 residues. Trimming cost V 7 bases and J 4 bases, with 16 bases left between them. The germline V gene has CDR1 LNHDA and CDR2 SQIVND (reference sequence). The CDR3 DNA sequence: TGTGCCAGTACCCCTAGAGCGGCGGGCTATGGCTACACCTTC. Its translation: CASTPRAAGYGYTF.

The chain employs TRBV11-3 and TRBJ1-3; a possible D gene is TRBD1 (5 bases). Germline CDR1 reads SGHNT; CDR2 reads YENEEA. The CDR3 length is 14 residues. V was shortened by 5 bases and J by 2 bases, with 10 bases between the two germline ends. CDR3 in amino acids: CASSLPTAGNTIYF. CDR3 in DNA: TGTGCCAGCAGCCTACCGACAGCTGGAAACACCATATATTTT.

Only a few counts were recorded for this clone. J is TRBJ1-5 and V is TRBV19; a weak D match, TRBD1 (5 bases). CDR3 length equals 14 residues. Germline V gene lookup returns CDR1 LNHDA and CDR2 SQIVND (reference sequence). Trimming stripped 3 bases from V and 4 bases from J, with 10 bases between. In DNA form, the CDR3 reads TGTGCCAGTAGTATCTCAGCAGGGAATCAGCCCCAGCATTTT. It is translated as CASSISAGNQPQHF.

The J gene is TRBJ2-1, the V gene TRBV4-1; D is uncertain. This CDR3 contains 16 residues. Germline V gene sequence: CDR1 MGHRA, CDR2 YSYEKL. Trimming pared 1 base from V and 0 bases from J, leaving 10 bases between. CDR3 residues: CASSQVRGNSYNEQFF. The CDR3 nucleotides read TGCGCCAGCAGCCAAGTTCGAGGAAACTCCTACAATGAGCAGTTCTTC.